One sample yielded the 13 T cell receptor beta chains listed below, sequenced in a study of blood T cell repertoires in COVID-19. The protocol was immunoSEQ multiplex PCR, while the TCRdb copy is restricted to in-frame clones and leaves out a portion. The table has a few hundred thousand clones, about 88% seen once. Input material: peripheral blood. These receptors were taken from a woman in her 40s who had recovered from COVID-19.

CDR3 bases: TGTGCCAGCAGCTTTCTTGGGGCCCCGGGACAGGGGGCAGAGGAGCAGTACTTC. It translates to CASSFLGAPGQGAEEQYF. The V and J genes are TRBV11-2 and TRBJ2-7; TRBD1 matches 12 bases. The V gene end was trimmed by 3 bases and the J gene end by 7 bases; junction bases not matched to a gene: 16. Germline V gene data show CDR1 as SGHAT and CDR2 as FQNNGV. The CDR3 loop spans 18 amino acids.

The count of this clone is one. The chain employs TRBV11-3 and TRBJ2-5; 9 nucleotides agree with TRBD2. The V segment lost 0 bases and the J segment 5 bases; nucleotides outside the gene matches: 10. The CDR3 is made up of 17 amino acids. CDR1 and CDR2 (germline): SGHNT, YENEEA. CDR3 DNA sequence: TGTGCCAGCAGCTTAGACGGGGCTAGCGGGACCAGTGAGACCCAGTACTTC. Protein sequence: CASSLDGASGTSETQYF.

The chain is built from TRBV4-1 and TRBJ1-2, with 9 bases that match TRBD1. CDR3 length: 14 amino acids. Germline values: CDR1 MGHRA, CDR2 YSYEKL. Unmatched junction bases numbered 3, after V lost 3 bases and J lost 4 bases. CDR3 sequence: CASSQPDRGYGYTF. The CDR3 DNA reads as TGCGCCAGCAGCCAGCCGGACAGGGGCTATGGCTACACCTTC.

V is TRBV9 and J is TRBJ1-1, with a possible D match to TRBD1 (6 bases). The CDR3 sequence is 16 residues long. V dropped 3 bases and J dropped 0 bases, with 15 bases sitting between them. The germline V gene has CDR1 SGDLS and CDR2 YYNGEE. The CDR3 DNA reads TGTGCCAGCAGCGCGTATAGGGCAGGGGTGAACACTGAAGCTTTCTTT. Translating gives CASSAYRAGVNTEAFF.

The rearrangement joins TRBV19 to TRBJ2-5; 7 nucleotides align to TRBD1. In germline, CDR1 is LNHDA, CDR2 SQIVND (reference sequence). V was clipped by 6 bases and J by 5 bases; unmatched bases: 6. This CDR3 has 13 amino acids. CDR3 sequence: CASRKTGKETQYF. The CDR3 DNA reads as TGTGCCAGTAGGAAGACAGGGAAGGAGACCCAGTACTTC.

This rearrangement joins TRBV28 to TRBJ1-1, with D perhaps matching TRBD1 (5 bases). This CDR3 is built from 12 residues. Germline CDR1 and CDR2: MDHEN and SYDVKM. The V and J ends lost 1 base and 8 bases respectively, with 8 bases between them. The CDR3 bases are TGTGCCAGCAGTTTATTGTCAGGGGAAGCTTTCTTT. Protein product: CASSLLSGEAFF.

This clone was detected a few times. The chain links TRBV7-2 to TRBJ1-1, with D unresolved. Trimming took 4 bases from V and 5 from J, leaving 14 bases between them. The germline gives CDR1 SGHTA, CDR2 FQGNSA. The CDR3 spans 14 residues. CDR3: CASSSPGTGTEAFF. The CDR3, as DNA: TGTGCCAGCAGCTCCCCAGGCACGGGGACTGAAGCTTTCTTT.

The gene calls are TRBV6-5 and TRBJ2-7; a weak D match, TRBD1 (6 bases). Between the trimmed V and J ends, which lost 8 bases and 4 bases, there was a span of 21 bases. CDR1 and CDR2 from the germline V gene are MNHEY and SVGAGI. CDR3 size: 15 residues. The CDR3 region is CASAAWQGLGYEQYF. Written as DNA, the CDR3 is TGTGCCAGCGCCGCGTGGCAGGGGCTGGGGTACGAGCAGTACTTC.

The DNA for the CDR3 is TGCGCCAGCAGCGCCCAGCAGGGTCAAGAGACCCAGTACTTC. It translates to CASSAQQGQETQYF. The chain employs TRBV5-1 and TRBJ2-5; D possibly corresponds to TRBD1 (5 bases). The V gene's germline CDR1 is SGHRS and CDR2 YFSETQ. V shed 4 bases and J shed 2 bases, with 12 bases lying between them. The CDR3 runs to 14 residues.

The rearrangement links TRBV9 to TRBJ1-1, with D perhaps TRBD1 (6 bases). CDR1 is SGDLS, CDR2 YYNGEE, per germline. The CDR3 extends over 14 amino acids. V was pared by 3 bases and J by 0 bases, with 9 bases between. The CDR3 protein is CASSAGTMNTEAFF. The CDR3, as DNA: TGTGCCAGCAGCGCGGGGACAATGAACACTGAAGCTTTCTTT.

The chain couples TRBV4-1 to TRBJ1-6; D possibly corresponds to TRBD1 (5 bases). V lost 0 bases, J lost 0 bases, and 18 bases lay in between. Germline V CDR1 and CDR2: MGHRA, YSYEKL. This CDR3 region has 20 residues. The CDR3 reads CASSQDQEGLRSSYNSPLHF. The CDR3 DNA sequence: TGCGCCAGCAGCCAAGATCAGGAGGGGTTAAGGAGCTCCTATAATTCACCCCTCCACTTT.

The rearrangement links TRBV5-1 to TRBJ2-1; 10 nucleotides line up with TRBD2. With V trimmed by 4 bases and J by 4 bases, 8 bases remained unmatched. The length of the CDR3 is 16 residues. Germline assignment: CDR1 SGHRS and CDR2 YFSETQ. CDR3: CASSTLGLAEYNEQFF. CDR3 DNA: TGCGCCAGCAGCACCCTTGGACTAGCGGAATACAATGAGCAGTTCTTC. The full variable domain, with the rest looked up from reference TRBV5-1 and TRBJ2-1, is KAGVTQTPRYLIKTRGQQVTLSCSPISGHRSVSWYQQTPGQGLQFLFEYFSETQRNKGNFPGRFSGRQFSNSRSEMNVSTLELGDSALYLCASSTLGLAEYNEQFFGPGTRLTVL.

The chain is built from TRBV5-1 and TRBJ2-2, with TRBD1 identical over 8 bases. Germline V gene lookup returns CDR1 SGHRS and CDR2 YFSETQ. The CDR3 spans 16 residues. V was clipped by 3 bases and J by 0 bases; unmatched bases: 4. The CDR3: CASSSQGGANTGELFF. The DNA of the CDR3 is TGCGCCAGCAGCTCACAGGGGGGTGCGAACACCGGGGAGCTGTTTTTT.